This paragraph reports one T cell receptor beta chain. This clonotype was detected many times. Its target antigen remains unknown. No base qualities exist here, and no much larger clone lies one base off it. This sample was taken from a study of spatial heterogeneity in lung cancer (dated by TCRdb to about 2019). Concerning the study at large: The donors were some 76 patients from the lung TRACERx cohort who had early-stage, untreated non-small cell lung cancer. Beta-chain transcripts were consistently detected in greater numbers than alpha-chain transcripts, which likely reflected higher beta-chain transcript abundance. Nonsynonymous mutation counts, determined by whole-exome sequencing of tumor tissue, were related to features of the TCR repertoire. Follow-up PBMC samples were sequenced whenever the samples were available, and the median time to follow-up was around 2 years after resection. In the raw uncorrected reads, each unique combination of TCR and UMI appeared more than ten times on average. Both alpha and beta chains were TCR-sequenced in samples taken at surgery, namely 220 tumor regions, 64 matched nontumor lung samples and about 52 PBMC samples. The study quantitatively compared TCR alpha and beta repertoires across multiple tumor regions, matched nontumor lung and blood in non-small cell lung cancer. The full study reports these points: Additional single-cell paired TCR alpha and beta sequencing was considered necessary to confirm, at a functional level, the hypothesis that regional TCRs recognize regional mutations. Only 13 to 15 patients were included in the comparisons of baseline and follow-up blood repertoires. Ubiquitous expanded tumor TCRs showed up in blood more often at tumor resection than at routine follow-up.

Libraries were made using 5' RACE. TCRdb records NextSeq 500 as the sequencer. The TCR library protocol attached a unique molecular identifier to each TCR cDNA molecule to allow correction of PCR and sequencing errors. The paper's processing steps were these. TCR identification, UMI-based error correction and CDR3 extraction were all carried out with Decombinator tools. Expanded TCRs were defined as those above a frequency of 2 per 1,000, corresponding to the top 1% of the tumor frequency distribution. Rényi diversity was computed with the R vegan package after subsampling each repertoire 100 times to 5,000 TCRs. CDR3 similarity networks were constructed using string-kernel similarity of amino acid triplets, with links drawn between CDR3s whose pairwise similarity was above 0.82. TCRdb redid the processing of the public reads, applying fastp at Q25 and MiXCR, and retained in-frame beta chains. Identical CDR3 protein sequences are pooled into one entry, listed with their most common genes and DNA. TCRdb, rather than the study authors, made the V and J calls. This sample gives approximately 12,000 distinct CDR3 sequences in total; around 9.1% of them show up just once. The top ten clonotypes cover 30% to 35% of the sample.

Including the terminal cysteine and phenylalanine, the CDR3 comprises 15 residues. Only the CDR3 portion is preserved as DNA: 45 bases, with reading frame beginning at the first base. V is cut by 6 bases and J by 2 bases, and the space between the germline ends is 17 bases. CDR1 and CDR2 (MNHEY, SVGEGT) derive from the germline V gene. The time point label for this specimen denotes: blood at routine non-recurrence follow-up after resection. Without any cell sorting, TCR sequencing was performed on whole RNA extracted either from tumor and nontumor lung tissue or from cryopreserved PBMC samples. Patients were selected for TCR sequencing only if sufficient RNA was available from at least two tumor regions.

The starting material was PBMCs, obtained at follow-up. The TCR was taken from a female donor with early-stage non-small cell lung cancer. Here the chain combines TRBV6-2 or TRBV6-3 and TRBJ2-7; TRBD1 is possibly the D segment (6 matching bases). The CDR3 region: CASSSLTGGAYEQYF. The sequenced DNA: TGTGCCAGCAGCTCCTTGACAGGTGGGGCCTACGAGCAGTACTTC.